The 27 T cell receptor beta chains given below trace back to one sample, sequenced in a study of control samples from healthy donors and cancer patients. Some clones are missing from TCRdb's copy, which holds only in-frame ones; the method was immunoSEQ multiplex PCR. The sample carries 96,000 or so clones, 90% to 95% recorded once. Sequencing input: blood. Receptors were obtained from a man aged 18-30 years in good health.

This clone was observed once. This chain links TRBV2 with TRBJ2-7; TRBD1 matches 10 bases. The length of the CDR3 is 13 residues. With 8 bases clipped from V and 3 bases from J, the junction kept 4 bases outside the gene matches. CDR1 is SNHLY and CDR2 is FYNNEI in the germline V gene. The CDR3 sequence: CASDRDRGYEQYF. The CDR3 DNA reads TGTGCCAGCGACCGGGACAGGGGCTACGAGCAGTACTTC.

V usage is TRBV30 and J usage is TRBJ2-1; the match to TRBD2 covers 8 bases. Unmatched junction bases numbered 0, after V lost 4 bases and J lost 4 bases. From germline, CDR1 is GTSNPN and CDR2 SVGIG (reference sequence). CDR3 length: 12 amino acids. The CDR3 loop reads CAWTSGYNEQFF. In DNA form, the CDR3 reads TGTGCCTGGACTAGCGGGTACAATGAGCAGTTCTTC.

This rearrangement joins TRBV5-6 to TRBJ2-7, with 9 nucleotides matching TRBD1. CDR1 and CDR2 from the germline V gene are SGHDT and YYEEEE. The CDR3 has 16 residues. Trimming at V came to 4 bases and at J to 1 base, leaving 9 bases not matched to a gene. The CDR3: CASSRDRDRASYEQYF. CDR3 in DNA: TGTGCCAGCAGCCGGGACCGGGACAGGGCTTCCTACGAGCAGTACTTC.

V and J are TRBV7-8 and TRBJ1-1, with D tentatively TRBD1 (5 bases). V lost 7 bases and J 11 bases, leaving 23 bases between the germline ends. CDR1 is SGHVS, CDR2 FQNEAQ, per germline. This CDR3 is built from 14 residues. The CDR3 DNA follows: TGTGCCAGCACTCTAGGGTCTGTTACAGGTCTCGCTTTCTTT. As protein: CASTLGSVTGLAFF.

The V gene is TRBV2, the J gene TRBJ1-4; tentatively, D is TRBD1 (6 bases). Deletions cut 6 bases from V and 13 bases from J, with 15 bases between. The V gene's germline CDR1 is SNHLY and CDR2 FYNNEI. The CDR3 spans 12 residues. In DNA form, the CDR3 reads TGTGCCAGCAGGGGGGCGGGCGCGGTACTGTTTTTT. The encoded protein is CASRGAGAVLFF.

The gene calls are TRBV27 and TRBJ1-5, with D unresolved. Germline V lookup: CDR1 MNHEY, CDR2 SMNVEV (reference sequence). The CDR3 loop spans 13 amino acids. Trimming cost V 5 bases and J 0 bases, with 5 bases left between them. This chain's CDR3 is CASSDGSNQPQHF. The CDR3 nucleotides read TGTGCCAGCAGTGACGGTAGCAATCAGCCCCAGCATTTT.

The chain recombines TRBV19 with TRBJ2-1; D remains unclear. Germline V gives CDR1 LNHDA, CDR2 SQIVND (reference sequence). V dropped 5 bases and J dropped 1 base, with 15 bases sitting between them. CDR3 size: 16 residues. The CDR3 protein is CASSLIARRSYNEQFF. The CDR3 DNA reads as TGTGCCAGTAGTCTAATAGCCAGAAGATCCTACAATGAGCAGTTCTTC.

The V call is TRBV2, the J call TRBJ2-1; D gene unclear. Germline lookup yields CDR1 SNHLY and CDR2 FYNNEI. With 6 bases removed from V and 7 bases from J, the gap between germline ends came to 4 bases. CDR3 length: 10 residues. The CDR3 DNA follows: TGTGCCAGCAGGGGGAATGAGCAGTTCTTC. It translates to CASRGNEQFF.

The chain joins TRBV6-2 or TRBV6-3 to TRBJ1-2; D remains unclear. The CDR3 runs 16 residues. The germline CDR1 and CDR2 sequences are MNHEY and SVGEGT. V was shortened by 4 bases and J by 2 bases, with 17 bases between the two germline ends. CDR3 DNA: TGTGCCAGCAGTTTCTCCCCTCGGGAAACCAACTATGGCTACACCTTC. It is translated as CASSFSPRETNYGYTF.

The chain employs TRBV7-3 and TRBJ1-6, with TRBD1 matching 9 bases. The CDR3 has 15 residues. The germline V gene has CDR1 SGHTA and CDR2 FQGTGA. V trimming: 1 base; J trimming: 7 bases; junction bases outside the gene matches: 2. The CDR3 sequence is CASSLRTGVNSPLHF. The DNA for the CDR3 is TGTGCCAGCAGCTTAAGGACAGGGGTGAATTCACCCCTCCACTTT.

The gene calls are TRBV4-2 and TRBJ1-2, with 7 bases that match TRBD1. The CDR3 is made up of 14 amino acids. Germline V CDR1 and CDR2: LGHNA, YNFKEQ. J lost 1 base, V lost 4 bases, and 3 bases had no gene match. The CDR3 sequence: CASSPGTDNYGYTF. For the CDR3, the DNA is TGTGCCAGCAGCCCCGGGACAGATAACTATGGCTACACCTTC.

This sequence joins TRBV6-2 or TRBV6-3 and TRBJ1-2; D is unresolved. V lost 4 bases, J lost 4 bases, and 10 bases lay in between. Germline V CDR1 and CDR2: MNHEY, SVGEGT. The CDR3 length is 13 residues. The DNA for the CDR3 is TGTGCCAGCAGTTTATCTCATACCTATGGCTACACCTTC. Translating gives CASSLSHTYGYTF.

This clone was counted a single time. The rearrangement uses TRBV6-2 or TRBV6-3 and TRBJ2-1; TRBD2 matches 8 bases. With V trimmed by 5 bases and J by 4 bases, 4 bases remained unmatched. This CDR3 is 14 amino acids long. CDR1 MNHEY and CDR2 SVGEGT come from the germline V gene. CDR3 DNA: TGTGCCAGCAGTGACAGCGGGAGTTACAATGAGCAGTTCTTC. Its translation: CASSDSGSYNEQFF.

The chain combines TRBV12-3 or TRBV12-4 with TRBJ2-1, with D hard to call. The length of the CDR3 is 11 residues. V lost 3 bases and J lost 10, with 7 bases in between. CDR3: CASSFNREQFF. CDR3 coding DNA: TGTGCCAGCAGTTTCAACCGAGAGCAGTTCTTC.

This sequence joins TRBV6-5 and TRBJ2-7; D unclear. The CDR3 covers 13 residues. Germline loops: CDR1 MNHEY, CDR2 SVGAGI. V lost 6 bases and J 6 bases, leaving 15 bases between the germline ends. CDR3 DNA: TGTGCCAGCAGACCGACTTTGACGGGCGAGCAGTACTTC. The encoded protein is CASRPTLTGEQYF.

The chain uses TRBV3-1 (or the pseudogene TRBV3-2) and TRBJ2-1; TRBD2 agrees at 11 bases. The germline CDR1 and CDR2 sequences are LGHDT and YNNKEL (reference sequence). V trimming: 5 bases; J trimming: 4 bases; junction bases outside the gene matches: 4. CDR3 length: 15 amino acids. The CDR3 bases are TGTGCCAGCAGCACCGGGACTAGCGGATACAATGAGCAGTTCTTC. The encoded protein is CASSTGTSGYNEQFF.

V usage is TRBV11-2 and J usage is TRBJ2-7; 13 bases align to TRBD2. The CDR3 consists of 15 residues. CDR1 and CDR2 from the germline V gene are SGHAT and FQNNGV. The V segment lost 4 bases and the J segment 6 bases; nucleotides outside the gene matches: 6. CDR3 protein: CASSYGLAGDGEQYF. The CDR3 DNA sequence: TGTGCCAGCAGCTACGGACTAGCGGGAGACGGCGAGCAGTACTTC.

The rearrangement links TRBV25-1 to TRBJ1-5, with 8 bases matching TRBD1. Germline-derived CDR1 and CDR2 are MGHDK and SYGVNS. The CDR3 sequence is 17 residues long. The V segment lost 5 bases and the J segment 5 bases; nucleotides outside the gene matches: 14. The CDR3 region is CASSPFGTGGYDQPQHF. The CDR3 region has the DNA TGTGCCAGCAGTCCGTTTGGTACAGGGGGGTACGATCAGCCCCAGCATTTT.

This clone has only one observation. The chain uses TRBV5-1 and TRBJ1-3, with 8 bases lining up with TRBD1. The V segment lost 0 bases and the J segment 8 bases; nucleotides outside the gene matches: 1. Germline V gives CDR1 SGHRS, CDR2 YFSETQ. The CDR3 contains 13 residues. CDR3 nucleotides: TGCGCCAGCAGCTTGGTACAGGGGGACACCATATATTTT. It codes for CASSLVQGDTIYF.

The rearrangement joins TRBV4-3 to TRBJ2-7, with 7 nucleotides matching TRBD1. The germline gives CDR1 LGHNA, CDR2 YSLEER. Trimming removed 3 bases from V and 3 bases from J; junction bases left unmatched: 8. The CDR3 length is 15 residues. The chain's CDR3 is CASSQGQSSYYEQYF. The CDR3 DNA reads as TGCGCCAGCAGCCAGGGACAGTCCTCTTACTACGAGCAGTACTTC.

The chain carries TRBV5-5 and TRBJ1-5; D perhaps matches TRBD1 (5 bases). CDR1 SGHKS and CDR2 YYEKEE come from the germline V gene (reference sequence). The length of the CDR3 is 16 residues. Trimming removed 4 bases from V and 0 bases from J, with 14 bases in between. This CDR3 reads CASSTGGVYSNQPQHF. CDR3 DNA sequence: TGTGCCAGCAGCACCGGAGGGGTCTATAGCAATCAGCCCCAGCATTTT.

CDR3 nucleotides: TGTGCCAGCAGTGTAAAAGGCTCTGGAAACACCATATATTTT. This sequence encodes CASSVKGSGNTIYF. The V call is TRBV2, the J call TRBJ1-3; no clear D gene. The CDR3 is made up of 14 amino acids. Trimming removed 4 bases from V and 0 bases from J, with 7 bases in between. Germline lookup yields CDR1 SNHLY and CDR2 FYNNEI.

This rearrangement joins TRBV5-1 to TRBJ2-3; D is uncertain. The germline gives CDR1 SGHRS, CDR2 YFSETQ. Trimming stripped 0 bases from V and 2 bases from J, with 10 bases between. The CDR3 has 15 residues. The CDR3 coding sequence is TGCGCCAGCAGCTTGGATGGTGGAAACACAGATACGCAGTATTTT. It translates to CASSLDGGNTDTQYF.

This clone was detected once. This rearrangement joins TRBV19 to TRBJ2-3, with 10 positions matching TRBD2. V shed 6 bases, J shed 2 bases, and the junction held 8 bases outside the gene matches. This CDR3 comprises 16 residues. Germline CDR1 and CDR2: LNHDA and SQIVND (reference sequence). As DNA, the CDR3 is TGTGCCAGTAGACCCGCCGGGACTAGCGCCACAGATACGCAGTATTTT. This gives the protein CASRPAGTSATDTQYF.

The chain has TRBV10-3 and TRBJ1-3, with unresolved D. The CDR3 totals 12 residues. Trimming left V 2 bases short and J 3 bases short, with 2 bases between. Germline CDR1 reads ENHRY; CDR2 reads SYGVKD. The CDR3 region has the DNA TGTGCCATCAGTGAGGATGGAAACACCATATATTTT. This codes for CAISEDGNTIYF.

V usage is TRBV27 and J usage is TRBJ1-1; D not resolved. Deletions cut 5 bases from V and 5 bases from J, with 9 bases between. The CDR3 consists of 12 residues. Germline-derived CDR1 and CDR2 are MNHEY and SMNVEV (reference sequence). The CDR3 spells CASSVDGTEAFF. The CDR3 DNA reads TGTGCCAGCAGTGTGGACGGGACTGAAGCTTTCTTT.

The chain is built from TRBV7-9 and TRBJ1-2, with TRBD1 matching 10 bases. This CDR3 region has 18 residues. V gave up 3 bases and J gave up 0 bases; unmatched junction bases: 10. The germline V gene has CDR1 SEHNR and CDR2 FQNEAQ (reference sequence). The CDR3: CASSLAMRDRGANYGYTF. The CDR3 DNA reads TGTGCCAGCAGCTTGGCCATGAGGGACAGGGGAGCTAACTATGGCTACACCTTC.